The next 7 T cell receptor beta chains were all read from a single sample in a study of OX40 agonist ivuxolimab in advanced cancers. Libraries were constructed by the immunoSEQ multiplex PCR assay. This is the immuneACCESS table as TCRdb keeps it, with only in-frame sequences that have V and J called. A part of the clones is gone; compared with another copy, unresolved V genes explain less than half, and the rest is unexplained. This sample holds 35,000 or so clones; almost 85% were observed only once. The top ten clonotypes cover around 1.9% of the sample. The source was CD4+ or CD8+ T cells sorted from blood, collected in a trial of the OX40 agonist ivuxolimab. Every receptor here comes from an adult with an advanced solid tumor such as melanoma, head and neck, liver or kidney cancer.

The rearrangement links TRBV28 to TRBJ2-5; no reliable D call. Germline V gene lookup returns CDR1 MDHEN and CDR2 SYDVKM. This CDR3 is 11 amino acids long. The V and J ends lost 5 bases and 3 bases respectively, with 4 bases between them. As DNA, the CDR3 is TGTGCCAGCAGTGTCGAAGAGACCCAGTACTTC. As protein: CASSVEETQYF.

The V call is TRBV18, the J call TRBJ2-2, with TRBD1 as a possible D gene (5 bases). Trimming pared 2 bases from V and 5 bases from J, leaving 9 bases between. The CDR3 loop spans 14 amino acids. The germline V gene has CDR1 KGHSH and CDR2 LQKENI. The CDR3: CASSPNQGTGELFF. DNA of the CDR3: TGTGCCAGCTCACCAAATCAGGGAACCGGGGAGCTGTTTTTT.

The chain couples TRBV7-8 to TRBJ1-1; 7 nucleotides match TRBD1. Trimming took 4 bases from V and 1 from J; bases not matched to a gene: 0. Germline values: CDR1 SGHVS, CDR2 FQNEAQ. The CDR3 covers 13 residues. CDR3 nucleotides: TGTGCCAGCAGCTGGACAGGGAACACTGAAGCTTTCTTT. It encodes CASSWTGNTEAFF.

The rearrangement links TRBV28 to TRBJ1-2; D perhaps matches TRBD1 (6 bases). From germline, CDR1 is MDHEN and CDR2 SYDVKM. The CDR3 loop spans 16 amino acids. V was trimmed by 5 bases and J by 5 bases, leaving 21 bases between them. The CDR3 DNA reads TGTGCCAGCAGTCTGGGACTGCCACAGGGAAGTTATGGCTACACCTTC. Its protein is CASSLGLPQGSYGYTF.

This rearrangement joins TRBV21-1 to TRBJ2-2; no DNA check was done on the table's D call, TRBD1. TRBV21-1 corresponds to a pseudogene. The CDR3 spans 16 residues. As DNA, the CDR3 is TGTGCCAGCAGCAAATTTGGGACAGATAACACCGGGGAGCTGTTTTTT. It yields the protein CASSKFGTDNTGELFF.

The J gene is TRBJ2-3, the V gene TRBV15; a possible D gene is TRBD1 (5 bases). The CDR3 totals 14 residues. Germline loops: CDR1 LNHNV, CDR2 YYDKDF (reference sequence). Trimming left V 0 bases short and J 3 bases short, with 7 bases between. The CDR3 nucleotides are TGTGCCACCAGCAGAGAACGACAGACAGATACGCAGTATTTT. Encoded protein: CATSRERQTDTQYF.

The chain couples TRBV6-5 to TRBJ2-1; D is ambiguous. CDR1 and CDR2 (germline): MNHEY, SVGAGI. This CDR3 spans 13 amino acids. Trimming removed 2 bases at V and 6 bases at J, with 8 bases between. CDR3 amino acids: CASSYKGINEQFF. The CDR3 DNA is TGTGCCAGCAGTTACAAGGGTATCAATGAGCAGTTCTTC.